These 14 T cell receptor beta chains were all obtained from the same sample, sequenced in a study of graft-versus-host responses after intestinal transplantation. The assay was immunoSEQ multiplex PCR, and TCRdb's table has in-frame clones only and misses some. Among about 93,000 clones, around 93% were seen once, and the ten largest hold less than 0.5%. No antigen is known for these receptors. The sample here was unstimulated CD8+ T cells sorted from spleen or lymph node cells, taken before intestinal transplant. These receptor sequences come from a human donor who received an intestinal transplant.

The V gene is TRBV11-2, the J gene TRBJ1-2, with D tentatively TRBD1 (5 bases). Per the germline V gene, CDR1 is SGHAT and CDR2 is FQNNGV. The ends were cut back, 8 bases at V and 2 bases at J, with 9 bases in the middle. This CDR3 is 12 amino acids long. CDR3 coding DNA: TGTGCCAGCGGCCGGGGGAACTATGGCTACACCTTC. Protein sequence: CASGRGNYGYTF.

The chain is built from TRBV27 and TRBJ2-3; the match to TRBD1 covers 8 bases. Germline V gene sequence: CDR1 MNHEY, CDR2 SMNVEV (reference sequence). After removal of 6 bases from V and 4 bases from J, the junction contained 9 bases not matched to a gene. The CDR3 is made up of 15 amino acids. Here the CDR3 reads CASSYQGAPSDTQYF. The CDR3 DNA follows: TGTGCCAGCAGCTATCAGGGGGCGCCTTCAGATACGCAGTATTTT.

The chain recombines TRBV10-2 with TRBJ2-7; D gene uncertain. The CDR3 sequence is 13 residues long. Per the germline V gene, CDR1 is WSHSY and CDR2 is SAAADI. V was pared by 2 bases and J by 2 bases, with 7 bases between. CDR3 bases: TGCGCCAGCAGTGAGATTCTTCCCTACGAGCAGTACTTC. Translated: CASSEILPYEQYF.

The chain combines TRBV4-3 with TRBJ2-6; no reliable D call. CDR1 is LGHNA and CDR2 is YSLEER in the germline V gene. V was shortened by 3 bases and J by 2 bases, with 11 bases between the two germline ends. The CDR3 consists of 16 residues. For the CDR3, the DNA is TGCGCCAGCAGCCAGTACACCCGTACTGGGGCCAACGTCCTGACTTTC. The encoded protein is CASSQYTRTGANVLTF.

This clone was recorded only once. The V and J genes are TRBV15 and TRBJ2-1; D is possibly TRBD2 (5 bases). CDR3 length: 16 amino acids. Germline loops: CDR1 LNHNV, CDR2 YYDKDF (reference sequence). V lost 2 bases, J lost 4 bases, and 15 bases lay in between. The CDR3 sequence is CATSRPRGPEYNEQFF. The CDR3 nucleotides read TGTGCCACCAGCAGACCTCGGGGTCCAGAGTACAATGAGCAGTTCTTC.

This CDR3 reads CASSLQVYNEQFF. The CDR3 DNA sequence: TGTGCCAGCAGTTTACAGGTATACAATGAGCAGTTCTTC. This sequence joins TRBV27 and TRBJ2-1; no definite D call. Trimming took 2 bases from V and 4 from J, leaving 6 bases between them. This CDR3 comprises 13 residues. Looked up from germline, CDR1 is MNHEY and CDR2 is SMNVEV (reference sequence).

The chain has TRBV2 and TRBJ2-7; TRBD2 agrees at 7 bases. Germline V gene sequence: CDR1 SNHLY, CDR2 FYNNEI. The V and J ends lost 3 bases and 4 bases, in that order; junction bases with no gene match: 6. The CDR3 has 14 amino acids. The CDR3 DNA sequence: TGTGCCAGCAGTGACCCTAGCGGCGTTTACGAGCAGTACTTC. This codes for CASSDPSGVYEQYF.

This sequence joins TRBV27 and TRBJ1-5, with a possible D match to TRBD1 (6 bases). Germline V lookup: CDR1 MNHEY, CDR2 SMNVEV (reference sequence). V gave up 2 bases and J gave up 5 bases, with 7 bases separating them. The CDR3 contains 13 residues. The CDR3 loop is CASSLQGHQPQHF. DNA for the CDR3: TGTGCCAGCAGTTTACAGGGGCATCAGCCCCAGCATTTT.

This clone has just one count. CDR3 sequence (DNA): TGTGCCAGCAGCTTCGGGGTTTCGGACGCTTTCTTT. Translating it yields CASSFGVSDAFF. This chain uses TRBV7-9 with TRBJ1-1; D remains unclear. Germline assignment: CDR1 SEHNR and CDR2 FQNEAQ (reference sequence). This CDR3 is 12 amino acids long. V was shortened by 3 bases and J by 11 bases, with 13 bases between the two germline ends.

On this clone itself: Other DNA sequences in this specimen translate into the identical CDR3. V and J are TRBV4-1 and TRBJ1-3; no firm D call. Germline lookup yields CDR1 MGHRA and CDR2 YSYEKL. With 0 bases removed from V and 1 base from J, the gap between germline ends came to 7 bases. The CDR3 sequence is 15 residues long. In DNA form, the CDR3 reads TGCGCCAGCAGCCAAGATAGAGGTTCTGGAAACACCATATATTTT. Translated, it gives CASSQDRGSGNTIYF.

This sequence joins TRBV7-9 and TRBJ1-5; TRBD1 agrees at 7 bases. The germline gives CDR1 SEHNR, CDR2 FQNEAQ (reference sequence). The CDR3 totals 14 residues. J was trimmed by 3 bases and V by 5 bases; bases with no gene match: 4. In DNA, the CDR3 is TGTGCCAGCAGCGGAGGGGGCTCCAATCAGCCCCAGCATTTT. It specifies CASSGGGSNQPQHF. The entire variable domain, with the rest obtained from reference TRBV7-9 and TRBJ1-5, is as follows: DTGVSQNPRHKITKRGQNVTFRCDPISEHNRLYWYRQTLGQGPEFLTYFQNEAQLEKSRLLSDRFSAERPKGSFSTLEIQRTEQGDSAMYLCASSGGGSNQPQHFGDGTRLSIL.

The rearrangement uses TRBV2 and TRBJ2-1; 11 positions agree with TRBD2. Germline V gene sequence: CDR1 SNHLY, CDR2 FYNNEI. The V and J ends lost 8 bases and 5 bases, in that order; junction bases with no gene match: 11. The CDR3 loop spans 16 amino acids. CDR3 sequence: CASGTGLAGGHNEQFF. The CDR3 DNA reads TGTGCCAGCGGGACAGGCCTAGCGGGGGGCCACAATGAGCAGTTCTTC.

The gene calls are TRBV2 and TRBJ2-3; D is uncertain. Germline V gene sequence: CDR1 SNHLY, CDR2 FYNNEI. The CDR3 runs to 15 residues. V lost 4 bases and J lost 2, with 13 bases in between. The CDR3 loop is CASSAEARNTDTQYF. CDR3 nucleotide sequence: TGTGCCAGCAGTGCTGAGGCCAGAAACACAGATACGCAGTATTTT.

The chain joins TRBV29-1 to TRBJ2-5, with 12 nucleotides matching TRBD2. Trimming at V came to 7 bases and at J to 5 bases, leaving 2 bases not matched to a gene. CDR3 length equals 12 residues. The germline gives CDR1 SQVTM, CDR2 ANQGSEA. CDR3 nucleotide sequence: TGCAGCGGACTAGCGGGAGTTGAGACCCAGTACTTC. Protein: CSGLAGVETQYF. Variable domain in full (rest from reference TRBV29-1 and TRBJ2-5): SAVISQKPSRDICQRGTSLTIQCQVDSQVTMMFWYRQQPGQSLTLIATANQGSEATYESGFVIDKFPISRPNLTFSTLTVSNMSPEDSSIYLCSGLAGVETQYFGPGTRLLVL.